This TCR beta chain is from a study of blood T cell repertoires in COVID-19. Whole-study context: Collection of acute and convalescent COVID-19 samples took place in the United States, Italy and Spain. Sources were T cells, B-cell-depleted T cells, or PBMCs; the material itself was cDNA or gDNA.

The CDR3 totals 12 residues. The V and J ends lost 4 bases and 9 bases respectively, with 10 bases between them. Germline V gene lookup returns CDR1 LGHDT and CDR2 YNNKEL (reference sequence). In the authors' workflow: The authors estimated nucleated cell counts from reference gene primer amplification. Sequenced by immunoSEQ multiplex PCR; TCRdb stores in-frame clones only, minus some. V and J calls plus clone size are reproduced from that table; the DNA served to infer D and trimming. The sample yields over 60,000 clones, around nine tenths seen once. The sequenced sample was peripheral blood. The chain links TRBV3-1 (or the pseudogene TRBV3-2) to TRBJ2-1, with D possibly TRBD1 on 6 matching bases. This TCR came from a man in his sixties or seventies with active or convalescent COVID-19. The CDR3 bases are TGTGCCAGCAGCCGTCCACAGGGTGAGCAGTTCTTC. This gives the protein CASSRPQGEQFF.